This T cell receptor beta chain was sequenced for a study of CD8+ T cells in alopecia areata. RNA was isolated and reverse transcribed to cDNA, the sequencing template. TCRdb keeps only in-frame clones here, not all; method: immunoSEQ multiplex PCR. The table has more than 150,000 clones, 59% seen once; the top ten hold roughly 14%. The sample holds a few counts of this clone. V lost 1 base to trimming and J lost 4 bases, with 13 bases between them. There are 15 residues in the CDR3. CDR1 and CDR2 (germline): PRHDT, FYEKMQ (reference sequence). The sequences come from CD4+ T cells sorted from blood, collected at week 0. The TCR sequence derives from a human donor with alopecia areata. The chain joins TRBV13 to TRBJ1-2, with D perhaps matching TRBD1 (5 bases). The CDR3 region has the DNA TGTGCCAGCAGCTTAGCGAGGGGCGAAGGCTATGGCTACACCTTC. It specifies CASSLARGEGYGYTF.